This TCR beta chain is drawn from a study of monozygotic twins with inflammatory bowel disease. TCRdb reanalyzed the 5' RACE reads, giving one entry per CDR3 protein sequence and no DNA. The sample features fewer than 450,000 distinct CDR3 sequences, with 2.5% to 3% in its top ten. With respect to this clonotype: Its antigen is currently unknown.

Study-wide results and caveats: IBD-affected twins scored below their healthy co-twins in TCRbeta diversity (inverse Simpson). Discordant twins had repertoire similarity that did not differ from that of concordant twins, possibly from limited power.

The receptor's source is a human donor with ulcerative colitis or Crohn's disease, or a healthy co-twin of an affected twin (not recorded which). The specimen sequenced was blood.

Here the CDR3 reads CASSSVIRGTGPLETQYF. This chain uses TRBV5-1 with TRBJ2-5; TCRdb outputs TRBD1, but without DNA this stays unchecked. CDR1 and CDR2 (germline): SGHRS, YFSETQ. This CDR3 spans 18 amino acids.